Listed below are T cell receptor beta chains from one sample, sequenced in a study of cytomegalovirus exposure and HLA in healthy donors. Only in-frame clones appear in the TCRdb table, and some are missing; sequencing was by immunoSEQ multiplex PCR. The data contain about 130,000 clones, roughly 95% of them singletons. Sequenced: PBMCs. These receptors were obtained from a young man in good health and CMV-seronegative. Both conserved end residues are trimmed from each CDR3. The D gene is left open where the match is weak. Expanded clones get a size class; other rows say once, few or many, or leave the size out.

size: .
J: TRBJ2-1
D: .
V: TRBV29-1
CDR3: SVEARVNEQF

size: .
J: TRBJ2-2
D: TRBD2
V: TRBV4-1
CDR3: ASSPSWTSGSSGELF

size: .
J: TRBJ2-1
D: TRBD2
V: TRBV4-3
CDR3: ASSPTPTSGLNEQF

size: .
J: TRBJ1-5
D: .
V: TRBV27
CDR3: ASSFSNQPQH

size: .
J: TRBJ2-7
D: TRBD1
V: TRBV6-6
CDR3: ASNPGQGYEQY

size: .
J: TRBJ1-5
D: .
V: TRBV18
CDR3: ASSPTEADNQPQH

size: .
J: TRBJ2-7
D: .
V: TRBV25-1
CDR3: ASRGLSSYEQY

size: .
J: TRBJ2-7
D: TRBD2
V: TRBV6-5
CDR3: ASSYSVGEGREQY

size: once
J: TRBJ2-1
D: TRBD2
V: TRBV7-2
CDR3: ASSRGDYAREQF

size: .
J: TRBJ1-2
D: .
V: TRBV6-1
CDR3: AVVSTGVLYGYT

size: .
J: TRBJ1-1
D: .
V: TRBV30
CDR3: AWIKYGRMGAF

size: once
J: TRBJ2-3
D: TRBD2
V: TRBV27
CDR3: ASSLGPGLAGGRLDTQY

size: .
J: TRBJ1-1
D: .
V: TRBV4-1
CDR3: ASSPLMNTEAF

size: .
J: TRBJ2-1
D: TRBD2
V: TRBV7-2
CDR3: ASSSLAAGDNEQF

size: .
J: TRBJ2-7
D: TRBD1
V: TRBV7-9
CDR3: ASSPSPTGKVVDEQY

size: .
J: TRBJ1-5
D: .
V: TRBV28
CDR3: ASTGGSQPQH

size: .
J: TRBJ2-1
D: TRBD2
V: TRBV19
CDR3: ASSSASGNEQF

size: .
J: TRBJ1-1
D: .
V: TRBV4-1
CDR3: ASSQARGGRLNTEAF

size: .
J: TRBJ2-3
D: TRBD1
V: TRBV5-6
CDR3: ASSLLGQFFPASTDTQY

size: .
J: TRBJ1-2
D: .
V: TRBV4-3
CDR3: ASSQGTVGARGYT

size: .
J: TRBJ2-7
D: TRBD1
V: TRBV5-1
CDR3: ASSVGQGNRYEQY

size: .
J: TRBJ2-5
D: .
V: TRBV11-2
CDR3: ASSLVGGEETQY

size: .
J: TRBJ1-5
D: .
V: TRBV6-1
CDR3: ASSDGEWQPQH

size: .
J: TRBJ1-2
D: .
V: TRBV7-2
CDR3: ASSFEQGRSGYT

size: .
J: TRBJ2-1
D: .
V: TRBV5-6
CDR3: ASSFGGEQF

size: .
J: TRBJ1-5
D: .
V: TRBV2
CDR3: ASRTPGVGGNQPQH

size: .
J: TRBJ1-4
D: .
V: TRBV2
CDR3: ASILGGQRKLF

size: .
J: TRBJ2-2
D: TRBD2
V: TRBV7-8
CDR3: ASSWRVTAGGPRGTGELF

size: .
J: TRBJ2-1
D: .
V: TRBV7-2
CDR3: ASSLGPGEYNEQF

size: .
J: TRBJ2-1
D: .
V: TRBV4-1
CDR3: ASSQGWRDLFLNEQF

size: .
J: TRBJ2-7
D: .
V: TRBV4-2
CDR3: ASSQEARGNEQY

size: .
J: TRBJ1-2
D: .
V: TRBV5-6
CDR3: ASSHPGVSGYT

size: .
J: TRBJ2-7
D: .
V: TRBV27
CDR3: ASSWGRSSYEQY

size: .
J: TRBJ1-2
D: .
V: TRBV6-5
CDR3: ASTSGGYGYT

size: .
J: TRBJ2-5
D: TRBD2
V: TRBV5-5
CDR3: ASSPVGLAGQETQY

size: .
J: TRBJ2-7
D: TRBD2
V: TRBV28
CDR3: ASSLWTSGRAYEQY

size: .
J: TRBJ2-1
D: TRBD2
V: TRBV5-1
CDR3: ASSLTGLAGENEQF

size: .
J: TRBJ2-5
D: .
V: TRBV11-3
CDR3: ASSLDPEETQY

size: once
J: TRBJ1-1
D: .
V: TRBV14
CDR3: ASTMTEGETEAF

size: once
J: TRBJ2-7
D: .
V: TRBV15
CDR3: ATSELTPGADEQY

size: few
J: TRBJ2-1
D: .
V: TRBV11-3
CDR3: ASSLEGGSYNEQF

size: .
J: TRBJ1-5
D: .
V: TRBV9
CDR3: ASSPGKESNQPQH

size: once
J: TRBJ1-2
D: .
V: TRBV5-4
CDR3: ASSVDRRRYGYT

size: .
J: TRBJ2-2
D: .
V: TRBV11-2
CDR3: ASSSGRVDTGELF

size: .
J: TRBJ2-5
D: TRBD2
V: TRBV7-2
CDR3: ASSLTSGSQETQY

size: once
J: TRBJ2-4
D: TRBD2
V: TRBV27
CDR3: ASSPLAGGWGNIQY

size: few
J: TRBJ2-7
D: .
V: TRBV28
CDR3: ASSSSDRNSYEQY

size: .
J: TRBJ2-7
D: TRBD1
V: TRBV5-1
CDR3: ASSLGRGQYSFYEQY

size: .
J: TRBJ1-2
D: .
V: TRBV5-4
CDR3: ASSLVGGLNYGYT

size: .
J: TRBJ1-2
D: .
V: TRBV4-3
CDR3: ASSRDIYNFFDGYT

size: .
J: TRBJ2-1
D: .
V: TRBV6-1
CDR3: ASRKRENNEQF

size: .
J: TRBJ2-1
D: TRBD1
V: TRBV18
CDR3: ASSPPSTGGHEQF